Included here is one T cell receptor (beta chain) sequence, with context. Its antigen is not known. Sequenced by immunoSEQ multiplex PCR; TCRdb stores in-frame clones only, minus some. Of about 110,000 clones detected, about 82% appear once; the ten largest clones hold about 3%. The data are from a study of T cell responses to AZD1222 COVID-19 vaccine. Findings and limits, study-wide: The number of AZD1222 recipients seropositive at baseline was only five to seven. Within unmutated variant regions lay the reported targets of nearly half of spike-specific TCRs. Two doses of AZD1222 preceded a rise in Spike-specific TCR breadth and depth. Repertoire sampling occurred only after the peak T cell response.

Trimming left V 8 bases short and J 2 bases short, with 16 bases between. This CDR3 spans 14 amino acids. Germline V CDR1 and CDR2: MDHEN, SYDVKM. Sequenced material: peripheral blood, taken on day 0 of AZD1222 vaccination. The chain combines TRBV28 with TRBJ2-7; D gene uncertain. The sequence came from an adult in good health. Here the CDR3 reads CASPPTKPPYEQYF. CDR3 nucleotides: TGTGCCAGCCCCCCGACCAAACCCCCCTACGAGCAGTACTTC. Supplemented by reference TRBV28 and TRBJ2-7, the full variable domain reads DVKVTQSSRYLVKRTGEKVFLECVQDMDHENMFWYRQDPGLGLRLIYFSYDVKMKEKGDIPEGYSVSREKKERFSLILESASTNQTSMYLCASPPTKPPYEQYFGPGTRLTVT.